This is a list of T cell receptor beta chains from one sample in a study of shared clonotypes between healthy human individuals. The method was immunoSEQ multiplex PCR; TCRdb's version includes in-frame clones alone and lacks a portion of them. Here the sample spans some 2.4 million clones, roughly 93% being singletons. Material for sequencing was naive CD4+ T cells from PBMCs. The source is a man between 18 and 29 years old in good health. Some clones in this sample may be carry-over from other donors' samples. CDR3s include the opening cysteine and the closing phenylalanine or tryptophan. Each record gives: D gene, V gene, J gene, CDR3 DNA, CDR3 protein. D genes are given only for firm matches.

d_gene: NA; v_gene: TRBV18; j_gene: TRBJ1-4; CDR3nt: TGTGCCAGCTCACCTGATACAGGGAGAAGTGGTGAAAAACTGTTTTTT; CDR3aa: CASSPDTGRSGEKLFF
d_gene: TRBD1; v_gene: TRBV5-1; j_gene: TRBJ2-5; CDR3nt: TGCGCCAGCAGCTCGACAGGGAACCAAGAGACCCAGTACTTC; CDR3aa: CASSSTGNQETQYF
d_gene: TRBD1; v_gene: TRBV7-3; j_gene: TRBJ2-2; CDR3nt: TGTGCCAGCAGACCTACAGGGGGCTCGGTCACCGGGGAGCTGTTTTTT; CDR3aa: CASRPTGGSVTGELFF
d_gene: NA; v_gene: TRBV4-2; j_gene: TRBJ2-3; CDR3nt: TGTGCCAGCAGCCAAGATCAAACGTATTGGGATACGCAGTATTTT; CDR3aa: CASSQDQTYWDTQYF
d_gene: NA; v_gene: TRBV27; j_gene: TRBJ1-3; CDR3nt: TGTGCCAGCAGTTTATTGCCCCCTGGAAACACCATATATTTT; CDR3aa: CASSLLPPGNTIYF
d_gene: NA; v_gene: TRBV5-4; j_gene: TRBJ1-1; CDR3nt: TGTGCCAGCAACCCCCCCGGGTTCACTGAAGCTTTCTTT; CDR3aa: CASNPPGFTEAFF
d_gene: NA; v_gene: TRBV27; j_gene: TRBJ1-1; CDR3nt: TGTGCCAGCAGTTCCGACAGGCCGAACACTGAAGCCTTCTTT; CDR3aa: CASSSDRPNTEAFF
d_gene: NA; v_gene: TRBV12-5; j_gene: TRBJ2-7; CDR3nt: TGTGCTTCCGACGAGCAGTACTTC; CDR3aa: CASDEQYF
d_gene: TRBD2; v_gene: TRBV25-1; j_gene: TRBJ2-3; CDR3nt: TGTGCCAGCAGTGAATTAGAGGCTAGCGGGAGCGGGTCGCAGTATTTT; CDR3aa: CASSELEASGSGSQYF
d_gene: NA; v_gene: TRBV6-5; j_gene: TRBJ2-6; CDR3nt: TGTGCCAGCAGTTATGACGCCACTCTTGGGGCCAACGTCCTGACTTTC; CDR3aa: CASSYDATLGANVLTF
d_gene: NA; v_gene: TRBV5-4; j_gene: TRBJ2-4; CDR3nt: TGTGCCAGCAGCACTGGAGCTACGGCCAAAAACATTCAGTACTTC; CDR3aa: CASSTGATAKNIQYF
d_gene: NA; v_gene: TRBV5-1; j_gene: TRBJ1-1; CDR3nt: TGCGCCAGCAGCCTTCGGACGGTCATGAACACTGAAGCTTTCTTT; CDR3aa: CASSLRTVMNTEAFF
d_gene: NA; v_gene: TRBV7-9; j_gene: TRBJ2-7; CDR3nt: TGTGCCAGCAGCTTAGCGTATGAGGGATACTCCTACGAGCAGTACTTC; CDR3aa: CASSLAYEGYSYEQYF
d_gene: NA; v_gene: TRBV5-1; j_gene: TRBJ2-1; CDR3nt: TGCGCCAGCAGCCCGGCCGGTGGGGGTGGTGGCAATGAGCAGTTCTTC; CDR3aa: CASSPAGGGGGNEQFF
d_gene: TRBD1; v_gene: TRBV10-3; j_gene: TRBJ1-2; CDR3nt: TGTGCCATCAGCGGCAGGGGGGCAAACTATGGCTACACCTTC; CDR3aa: CAISGRGANYGYTF
d_gene: TRBD1; v_gene: TRBV4-1; j_gene: TRBJ2-7; CDR3nt: TGCGCCAGCAGCCAGACGGTGACAGGGGTGTTCTACGAGCAGTACTTC; CDR3aa: CASSQTVTGVFYEQYF
d_gene: TRBD2; v_gene: TRBV2; j_gene: TRBJ2-7; CDR3nt: TGTGCCAGCAGGGCGGGAGTCTCCTACGAGCAGTACTTC; CDR3aa: CASRAGVSYEQYF
d_gene: NA; v_gene: TRBV7-2; j_gene: TRBJ2-2; CDR3nt: TGTGCCAGCAGCTTGGGACTCGGGGAGCTGTTTTTT; CDR3aa: CASSLGLGELFF
d_gene: TRBD1; v_gene: TRBV6-6; j_gene: TRBJ1-2; CDR3nt: TGTGCCGTGGAAACAGGGGGAAACTATGGCTACACCTTC; CDR3aa: CAVETGGNYGYTF
d_gene: NA; v_gene: TRBV5-4; j_gene: TRBJ2-5; CDR3nt: TGTGCCAGCAGCTCCCCTAGAGGAGAGACCCAGTACTTC; CDR3aa: CASSSPRGETQYF
d_gene: NA; v_gene: TRBV6-1; j_gene: TRBJ1-1; CDR3nt: TGTGCCAGCAGCCCCGGGGGGTTAGGGAACACTGAAGCTTTCTTT; CDR3aa: CASSPGGLGNTEAFF
d_gene: NA; v_gene: TRBV18; j_gene: TRBJ2-1; CDR3nt: TGTGCCAGCTCACCCATAGCGGTGGCGGTCGGGGATGAGCAGTTCTTC; CDR3aa: CASSPIAVAVGDEQFF
d_gene: NA; v_gene: TRBV5-5; j_gene: TRBJ1-1; CDR3nt: TGTGCCAGCAGCTGGGGTCGGGCGATGAACACTGAAGCTTTCTTT; CDR3aa: CASSWGRAMNTEAFF
d_gene: NA; v_gene: TRBV10-3; j_gene: TRBJ2-2; CDR3nt: TGTGCCATCAGTGATTGGACAGCGAACACCGGGGAGCTGTTTTTT; CDR3aa: CAISDWTANTGELFF
d_gene: TRBD1; v_gene: TRBV5-1; j_gene: TRBJ2-6; CDR3nt: TGCGCCAGCAGCGAAACGGGACAGCGCTCTGGGGCCAACGTCCTGACTTTC; CDR3aa: CASSETGQRSGANVLTF
d_gene: NA; v_gene: TRBV5-8; j_gene: TRBJ2-3; CDR3nt: TGTGCCAGCAGCTTTGCCCCGCACACAGATACGCAGTATTTT; CDR3aa: CASSFAPHTDTQYF